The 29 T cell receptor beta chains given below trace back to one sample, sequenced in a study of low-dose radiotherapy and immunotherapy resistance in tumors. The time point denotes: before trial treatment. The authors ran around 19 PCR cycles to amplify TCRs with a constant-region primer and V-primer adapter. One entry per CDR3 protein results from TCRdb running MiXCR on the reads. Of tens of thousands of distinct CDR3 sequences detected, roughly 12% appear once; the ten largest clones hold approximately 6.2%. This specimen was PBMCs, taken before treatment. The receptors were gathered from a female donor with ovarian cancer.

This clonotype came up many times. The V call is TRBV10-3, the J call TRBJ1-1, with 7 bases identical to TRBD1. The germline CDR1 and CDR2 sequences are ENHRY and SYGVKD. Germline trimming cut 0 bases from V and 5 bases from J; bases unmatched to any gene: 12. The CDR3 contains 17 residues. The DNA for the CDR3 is TGTGCCATCAGTGAGTCGTGGGGGGGACAGACGGGGACTGAAGCTTTCTTT. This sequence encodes CAISESWGGQTGTEAFF.

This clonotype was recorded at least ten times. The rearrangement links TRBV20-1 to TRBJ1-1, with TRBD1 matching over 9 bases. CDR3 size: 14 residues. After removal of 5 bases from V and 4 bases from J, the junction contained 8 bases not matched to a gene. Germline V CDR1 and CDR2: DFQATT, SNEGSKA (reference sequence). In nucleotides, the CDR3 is TGCAGTGCTGGGTTGACAGGGGGTAGCACTGAAGCTTTCTTT. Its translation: CSAGLTGGSTEAFF.

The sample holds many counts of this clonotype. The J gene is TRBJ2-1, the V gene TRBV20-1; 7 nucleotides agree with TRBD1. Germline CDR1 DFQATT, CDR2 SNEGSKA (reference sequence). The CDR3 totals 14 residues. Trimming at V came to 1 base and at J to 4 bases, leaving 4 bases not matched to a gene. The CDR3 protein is CSARGTTGYNEQFF. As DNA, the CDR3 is TGCAGTGCTAGAGGAACGACAGGGTACAATGAGCAGTTCTTC.

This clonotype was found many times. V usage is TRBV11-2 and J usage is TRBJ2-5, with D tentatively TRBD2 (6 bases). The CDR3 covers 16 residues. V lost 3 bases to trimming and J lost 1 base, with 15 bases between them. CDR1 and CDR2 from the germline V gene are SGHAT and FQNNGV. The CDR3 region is CASSLGVAGLQETQYF. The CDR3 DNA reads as TGTGCCAGCAGCTTGGGGGTGGCGGGGCTCCAAGAGACCCAGTACTTC.

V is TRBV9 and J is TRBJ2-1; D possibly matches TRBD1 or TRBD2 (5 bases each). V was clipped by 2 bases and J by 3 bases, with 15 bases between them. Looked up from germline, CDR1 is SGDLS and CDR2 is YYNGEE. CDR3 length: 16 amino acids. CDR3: CASSVQPGTYYNEQFF. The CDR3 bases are TGTGCCAGCAGCGTCCAACCCGGGACCTACTACAATGAGCAGTTCTTC.

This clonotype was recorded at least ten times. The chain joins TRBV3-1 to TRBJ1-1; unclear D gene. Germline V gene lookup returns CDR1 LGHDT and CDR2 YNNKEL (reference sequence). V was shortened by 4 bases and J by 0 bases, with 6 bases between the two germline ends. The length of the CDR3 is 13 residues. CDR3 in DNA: TGTGCCAGCAGCCCGACAATGAACACTGAAGCTTTCTTT. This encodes CASSPTMNTEAFF. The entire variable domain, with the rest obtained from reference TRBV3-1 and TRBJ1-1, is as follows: DTAVSQTPKYLVTQMGNDKSIKCEQNLGHDTMYWYKQDSKKFLKIMFSYNNKELIINETVPNRFSPKSPDKAHLNLHINSLELGDSAVYFCASSPTMNTEAFFGQGTRLTVV.

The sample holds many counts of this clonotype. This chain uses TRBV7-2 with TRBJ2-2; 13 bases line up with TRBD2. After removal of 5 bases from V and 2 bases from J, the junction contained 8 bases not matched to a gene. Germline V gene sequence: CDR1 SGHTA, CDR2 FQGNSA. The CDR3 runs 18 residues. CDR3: CASSPQTSGGLNTGELFF. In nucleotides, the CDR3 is TGTGCCAGCAGCCCACAGACTAGCGGGGGGCTCAACACCGGGGAGCTGTTTTTT.

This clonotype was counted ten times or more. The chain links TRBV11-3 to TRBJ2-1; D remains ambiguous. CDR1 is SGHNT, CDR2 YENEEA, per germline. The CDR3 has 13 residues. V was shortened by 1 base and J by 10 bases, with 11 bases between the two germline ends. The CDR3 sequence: CASSLVPGAEQFF. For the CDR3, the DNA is TGTGCCAGCAGCTTAGTCCCCGGAGCCGAGCAGTTCTTC.

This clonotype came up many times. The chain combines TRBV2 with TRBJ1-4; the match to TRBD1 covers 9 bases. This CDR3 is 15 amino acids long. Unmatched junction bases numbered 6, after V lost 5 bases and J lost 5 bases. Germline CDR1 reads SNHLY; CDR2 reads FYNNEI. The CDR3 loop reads CASSQTGTGNEKLFF. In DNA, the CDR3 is TGTGCCAGCAGTCAGACGGGGACAGGGAATGAAAAACTGTTTTTT.

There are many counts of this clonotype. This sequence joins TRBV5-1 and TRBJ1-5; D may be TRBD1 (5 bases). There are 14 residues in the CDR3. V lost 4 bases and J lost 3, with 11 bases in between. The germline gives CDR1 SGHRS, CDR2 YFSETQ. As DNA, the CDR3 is TGCGCCAGCAGCCCAGACAGTCCCAATCAGCCCCAGCATTTT. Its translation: CASSPDSPNQPQHF.

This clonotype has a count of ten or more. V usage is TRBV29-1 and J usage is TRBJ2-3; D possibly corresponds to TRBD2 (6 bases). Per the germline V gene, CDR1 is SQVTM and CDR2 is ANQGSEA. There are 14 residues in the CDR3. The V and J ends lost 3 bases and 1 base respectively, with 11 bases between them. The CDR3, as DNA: TGCAGCGTTGACGGGGGAAGGGGCACAGATACGCAGTATTTT. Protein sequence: CSVDGGRGTDTQYF.

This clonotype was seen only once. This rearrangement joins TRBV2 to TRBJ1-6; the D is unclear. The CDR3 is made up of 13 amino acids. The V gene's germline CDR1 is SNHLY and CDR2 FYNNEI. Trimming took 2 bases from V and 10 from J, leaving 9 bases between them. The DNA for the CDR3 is TGTGCCAGCAGTGAAAATGTCAACTCACCCCTCCACTTT. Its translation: CASSENVNSPLHF.

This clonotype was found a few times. The CDR3 nucleotides read TGTGCCAGCAGCTTAGCTCAAGGGCAGAACTATGGCTACACCTTC. This encodes CASSLAQGQNYGYTF. The V call is TRBV7-2, the J call TRBJ1-2; the D is unclear. Per germline, CDR1 SGHTA and CDR2 FQGNSA. This CDR3 is built from 15 residues. V dropped 0 bases and J dropped 2 bases, with 10 bases sitting between them.

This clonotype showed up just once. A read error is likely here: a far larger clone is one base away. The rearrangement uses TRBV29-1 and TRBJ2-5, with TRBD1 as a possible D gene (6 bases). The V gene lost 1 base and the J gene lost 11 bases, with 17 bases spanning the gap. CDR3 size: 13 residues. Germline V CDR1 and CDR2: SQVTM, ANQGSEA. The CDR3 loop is CSVEAGTSNEQYF. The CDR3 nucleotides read TGCAGCGTTGAAGCGGGGACAAGCAATGAGCAGTACTTC.

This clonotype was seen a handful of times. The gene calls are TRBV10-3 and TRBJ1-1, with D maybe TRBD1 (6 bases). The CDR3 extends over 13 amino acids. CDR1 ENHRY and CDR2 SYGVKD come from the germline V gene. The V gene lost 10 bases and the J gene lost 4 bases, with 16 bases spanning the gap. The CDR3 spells CASIGGHSTEAFF. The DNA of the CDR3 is TGTGCCAGCATCGGGGGGCATAGCACTGAAGCTTTCTTT.

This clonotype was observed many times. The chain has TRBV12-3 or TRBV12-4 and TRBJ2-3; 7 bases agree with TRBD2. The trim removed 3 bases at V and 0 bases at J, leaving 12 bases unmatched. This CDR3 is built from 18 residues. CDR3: CASSLPPRPSGSTDTQYF. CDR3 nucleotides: TGTGCCAGCAGTTTGCCACCCCGACCTAGCGGAAGCACAGATACGCAGTATTTT.

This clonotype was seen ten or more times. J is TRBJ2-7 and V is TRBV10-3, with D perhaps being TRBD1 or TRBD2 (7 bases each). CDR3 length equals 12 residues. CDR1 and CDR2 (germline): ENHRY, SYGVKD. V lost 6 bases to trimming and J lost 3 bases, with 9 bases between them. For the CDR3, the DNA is TGTGCCATCAGCAGGGGGGGCTACGAGCAGTACTTC. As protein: CAISRGGYEQYF.

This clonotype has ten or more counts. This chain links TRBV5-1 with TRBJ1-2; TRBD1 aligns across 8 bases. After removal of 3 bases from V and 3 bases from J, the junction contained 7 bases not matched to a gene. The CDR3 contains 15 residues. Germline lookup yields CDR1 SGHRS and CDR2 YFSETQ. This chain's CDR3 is CASSYPGQVDYGYTF. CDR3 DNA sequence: TGCGCCAGCAGCTACCCGGGACAGGTGGACTATGGCTACACCTTC.

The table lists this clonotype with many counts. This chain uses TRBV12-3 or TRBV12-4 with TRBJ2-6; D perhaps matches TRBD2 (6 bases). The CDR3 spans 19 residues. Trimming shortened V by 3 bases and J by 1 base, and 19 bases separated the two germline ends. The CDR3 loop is CASSLGTWFEGSGANVLTF. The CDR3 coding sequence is TGTGCCAGCAGTTTGGGGACTTGGTTTGAGGGGTCTGGGGCCAACGTCCTGACTTTC.

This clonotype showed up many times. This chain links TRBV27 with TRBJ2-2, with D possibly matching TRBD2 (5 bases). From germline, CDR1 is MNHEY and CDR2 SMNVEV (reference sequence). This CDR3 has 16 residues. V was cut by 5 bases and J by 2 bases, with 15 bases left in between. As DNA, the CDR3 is TGTGCCAGCAGTGCGGGCCCACCCTTCAACACCGGGGAGCTGTTTTTT. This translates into CASSAGPPFNTGELFF.

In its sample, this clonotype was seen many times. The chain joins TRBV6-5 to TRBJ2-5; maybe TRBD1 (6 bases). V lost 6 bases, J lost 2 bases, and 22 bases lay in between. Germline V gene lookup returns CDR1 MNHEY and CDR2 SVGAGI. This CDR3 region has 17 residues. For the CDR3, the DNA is TGTGCCAGCAGCCGCGCGGGTGGGGGCCGCACACAAGAGACCCAGTACTTC. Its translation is CASSRAGGGRTQETQYF.

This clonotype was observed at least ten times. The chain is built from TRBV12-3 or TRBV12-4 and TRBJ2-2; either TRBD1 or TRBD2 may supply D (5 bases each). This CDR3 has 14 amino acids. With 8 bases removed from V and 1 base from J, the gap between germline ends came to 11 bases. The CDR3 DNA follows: TGTGCCAGCGGGGGTTGGGGGAACACCGGGGAGCTGTTTTTT. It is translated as CASGGWGNTGELFF.

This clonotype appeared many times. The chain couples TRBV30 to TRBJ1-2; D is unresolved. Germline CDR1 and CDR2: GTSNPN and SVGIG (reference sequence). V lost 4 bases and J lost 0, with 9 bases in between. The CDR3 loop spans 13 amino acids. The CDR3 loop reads CAWTLYPNYGYTF. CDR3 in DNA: TGTGCCTGGACCCTATACCCTAACTATGGCTACACCTTC.

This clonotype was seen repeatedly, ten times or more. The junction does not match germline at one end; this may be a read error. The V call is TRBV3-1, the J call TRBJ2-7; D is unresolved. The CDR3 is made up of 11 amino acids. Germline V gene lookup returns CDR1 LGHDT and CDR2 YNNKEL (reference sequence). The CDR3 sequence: CASSQGYEQYF. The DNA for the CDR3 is TGCGCCAGCAGCCAAGGATACGAGCAGTACTTC.

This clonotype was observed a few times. For the CDR3, the DNA is TGTGCCAGCGGATCCTCCTACAATGAGCAGTTCTTC. It is translated as CASGSSYNEQFF. The V and J genes are TRBV19 and TRBJ2-1; D is unresolved. Germline loops: CDR1 LNHDA, CDR2 SQIVND (reference sequence). The CDR3 totals 12 residues. Trimming took 9 bases from V and 0 from J, leaving 6 bases between them.

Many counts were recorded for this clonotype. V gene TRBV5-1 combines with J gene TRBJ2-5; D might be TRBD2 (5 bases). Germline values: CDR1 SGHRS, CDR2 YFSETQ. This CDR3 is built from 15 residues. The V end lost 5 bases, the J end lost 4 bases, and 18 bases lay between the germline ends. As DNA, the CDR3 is TGCGCCAGCAGTCCTGAAGGGAGCCCGGCAGAGACCCAGTACTTC. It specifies CASSPEGSPAETQYF.

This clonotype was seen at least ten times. In nucleotides, the CDR3 is TGTGCCAGCAGCCCCGCAGGACTAGCGGGCAAGACTGGGGAGCTGTTTTTT. Protein product: CASSPAGLAGKTGELFF. The chain joins TRBV5-4 to TRBJ2-2, with 11 positions matching TRBD2. Trimming took 4 bases from V and 8 from J; bases not matched to a gene: 13. This CDR3 region has 17 residues. CDR1 and CDR2 from the germline V gene are SGHNT and YYREEE (reference sequence).

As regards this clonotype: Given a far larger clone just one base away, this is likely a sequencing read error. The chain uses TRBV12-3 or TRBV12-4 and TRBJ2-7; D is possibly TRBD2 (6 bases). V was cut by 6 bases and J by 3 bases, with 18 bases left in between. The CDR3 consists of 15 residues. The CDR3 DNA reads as TGTGCCAGCAGCGCCGGGGGACTTAAACTCTACGAGCAGTACTTC. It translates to CASSAGGLKLYEQYF.

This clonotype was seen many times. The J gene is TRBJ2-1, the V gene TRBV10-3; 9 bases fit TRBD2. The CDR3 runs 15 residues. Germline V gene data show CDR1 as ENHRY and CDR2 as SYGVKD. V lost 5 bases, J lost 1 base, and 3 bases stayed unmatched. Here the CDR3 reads CAISSGRTSYNEQFF. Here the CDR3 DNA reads TGTGCCATCAGTAGCGGGAGGACATCCTACAATGAGCAGTTCTTC.